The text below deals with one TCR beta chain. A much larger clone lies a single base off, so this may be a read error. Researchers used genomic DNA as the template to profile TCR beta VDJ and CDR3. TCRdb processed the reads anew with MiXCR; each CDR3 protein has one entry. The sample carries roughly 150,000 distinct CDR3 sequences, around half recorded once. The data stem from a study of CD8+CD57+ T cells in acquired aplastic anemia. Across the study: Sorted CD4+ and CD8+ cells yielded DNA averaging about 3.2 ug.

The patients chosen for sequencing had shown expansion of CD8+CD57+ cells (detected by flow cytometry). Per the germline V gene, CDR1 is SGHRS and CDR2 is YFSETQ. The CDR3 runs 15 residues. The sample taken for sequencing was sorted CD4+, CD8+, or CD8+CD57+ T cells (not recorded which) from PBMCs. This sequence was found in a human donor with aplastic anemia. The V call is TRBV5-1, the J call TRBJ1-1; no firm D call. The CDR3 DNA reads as TGCGCCAGCAGCCCTGGGCGGCTTGTAGGCACTGAAGCTTCCTTT. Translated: CASSPGRLVGTEASF.